The present entry profiles one T cell receptor (beta chain) with its context. Its specificity is not known. This sample was taken from a study of CD4 T cells in relation to SARS-CoV-2 and coronaviruses. Overall study context: After roughly 11 days of antigen culture, PBMC TCR beta CDR3s were sequenced. Points from the study as a whole: The cross-reactivity analysis covered only spike protein, not other viral proteins.

V lost 6 bases, J lost 5 bases, and 7 bases stayed unmatched. The CDR3 has 15 residues. Germline lookup yields CDR1 ENHRY and CDR2 SYGVKD. Here immunoSEQ multiplex PCR was the method, and the copy in TCRdb shows in-frame clones only, minus some. The table records about 17,000 clones, over 70% of them present only once. CD4+ T cells from unexposed donors were obtained before the COVID-19 pandemic (2011-2018). After roughly ten days of culture, CD4+ T cells were isolated. The chain employs TRBV10-3 and TRBJ2-5; 12 nucleotides align to TRBD2. This sequence was found in a human donor in good health. Material: CD4+ T cells from PBMCs, cultured in vitro. CDR3 DNA: TGTGCCATCAGCGACACGACTAGCGGGAGTGAGACCCAGTACTTC. Protein: CAISDTTSGSETQYF.